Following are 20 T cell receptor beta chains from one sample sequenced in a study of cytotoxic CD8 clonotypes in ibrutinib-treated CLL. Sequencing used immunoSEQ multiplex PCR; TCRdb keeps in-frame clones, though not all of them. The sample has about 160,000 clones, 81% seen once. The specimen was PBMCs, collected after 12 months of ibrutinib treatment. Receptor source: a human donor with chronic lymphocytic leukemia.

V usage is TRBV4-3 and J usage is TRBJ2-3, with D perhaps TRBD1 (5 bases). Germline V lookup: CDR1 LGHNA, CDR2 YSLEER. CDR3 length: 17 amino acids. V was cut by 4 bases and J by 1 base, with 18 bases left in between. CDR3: CASSRALAGLGTDTQYF. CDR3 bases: TGCGCCAGCAGCCGGGCCCTCGCAGGGTTGGGCACAGATACGCAGTATTTT.

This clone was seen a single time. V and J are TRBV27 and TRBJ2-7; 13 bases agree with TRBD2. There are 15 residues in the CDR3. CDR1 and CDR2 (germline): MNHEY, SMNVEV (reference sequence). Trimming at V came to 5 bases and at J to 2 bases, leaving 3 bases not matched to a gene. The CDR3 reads CASSPGTSGAYEQYF. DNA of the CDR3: TGTGCCAGCAGTCCCGGGACTAGCGGGGCCTACGAGCAGTACTTC.

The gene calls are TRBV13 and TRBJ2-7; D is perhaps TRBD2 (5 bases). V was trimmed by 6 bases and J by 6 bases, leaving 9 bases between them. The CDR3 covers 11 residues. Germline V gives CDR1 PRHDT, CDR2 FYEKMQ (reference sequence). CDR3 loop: CASSIGVEQYF. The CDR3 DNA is TGTGCCAGCAGTATCGGGGTCGAGCAGTACTTC.

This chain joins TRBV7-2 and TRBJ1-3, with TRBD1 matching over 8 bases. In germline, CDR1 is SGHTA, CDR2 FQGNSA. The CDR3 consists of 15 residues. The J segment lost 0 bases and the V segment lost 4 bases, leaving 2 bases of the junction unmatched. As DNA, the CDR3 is TGTGCCAGCAGCTCCACAGGGGGCTCTGGAAACACCATATATTTT. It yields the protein CASSSTGGSGNTIYF.

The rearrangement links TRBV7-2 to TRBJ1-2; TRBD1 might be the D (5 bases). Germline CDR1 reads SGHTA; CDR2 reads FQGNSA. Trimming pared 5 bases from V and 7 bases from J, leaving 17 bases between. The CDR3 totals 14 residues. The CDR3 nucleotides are TGTGCCAGCAGCCAGGAGAAGGGGAACGTTGGCTACACCTTC. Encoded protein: CASSQEKGNVGYTF.

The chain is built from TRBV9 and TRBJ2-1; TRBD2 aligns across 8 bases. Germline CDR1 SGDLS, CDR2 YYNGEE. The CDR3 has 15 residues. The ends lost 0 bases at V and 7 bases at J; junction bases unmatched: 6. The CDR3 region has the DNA TGTGCCAGCAGCGTAGGCCCGACTAGCGTTAATGAGCAGTTCTTC. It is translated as CASSVGPTSVNEQFF.

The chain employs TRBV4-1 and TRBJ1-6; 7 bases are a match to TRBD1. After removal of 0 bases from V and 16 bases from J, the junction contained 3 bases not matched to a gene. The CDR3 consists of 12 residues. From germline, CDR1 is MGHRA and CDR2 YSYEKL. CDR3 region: CASSQDRDSLHF. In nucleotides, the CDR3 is TGCGCCAGCAGCCAAGATCGGGACAGTCTCCACTTT.

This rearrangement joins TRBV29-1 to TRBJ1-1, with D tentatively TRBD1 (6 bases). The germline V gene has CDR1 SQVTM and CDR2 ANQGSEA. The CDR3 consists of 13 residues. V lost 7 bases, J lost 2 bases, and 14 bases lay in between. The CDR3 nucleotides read TGCAGCGCGCAGGGGACATTCAACACTGAAGCTTTCTTT. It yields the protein CSAQGTFNTEAFF.

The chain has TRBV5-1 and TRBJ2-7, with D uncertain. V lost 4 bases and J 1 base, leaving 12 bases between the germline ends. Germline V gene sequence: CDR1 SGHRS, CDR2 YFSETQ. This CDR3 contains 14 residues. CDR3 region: CASSIHELSYEQYF. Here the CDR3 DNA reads TGCGCCAGCAGCATACACGAATTATCCTACGAGCAGTACTTC.

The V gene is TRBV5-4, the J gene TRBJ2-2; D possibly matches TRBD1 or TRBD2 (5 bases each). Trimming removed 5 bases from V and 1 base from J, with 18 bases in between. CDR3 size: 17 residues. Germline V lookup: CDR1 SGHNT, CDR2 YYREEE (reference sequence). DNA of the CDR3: TGTGCCAGCAGGACCGGTGGGGGACCGATGAACACCGGGGAGCTGTTTTTT. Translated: CASRTGGGPMNTGELFF.

The chain's CDR3 is CASSSPTGGNTEAFF. CDR3 in DNA: TGTGCCAGCAGCTCACCGACAGGGGGGAACACTGAAGCTTTCTTT. This sequence joins TRBV7-3 and TRBJ1-1; 9 bases are a match to TRBD1. This CDR3 has 15 amino acids. V was clipped by 4 bases and J by 1 base; unmatched bases: 4. CDR1 SGHTA and CDR2 FQGTGA come from the germline V gene.

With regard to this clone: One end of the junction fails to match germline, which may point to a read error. CDR3 sequence reads: CASSLGTGGSSQPQHF. DNA for the CDR3: TGTGCCAGCAGTTTAGGAACAGGGGGTTCATCTCAGCCCCAGCATTTT. J is TRBJ1-5 and V is TRBV7-9; 8 nucleotides line up with TRBD1. This CDR3 spans 16 amino acids. Germline loops: CDR1 SEHNR, CDR2 FQNEAQ (reference sequence).

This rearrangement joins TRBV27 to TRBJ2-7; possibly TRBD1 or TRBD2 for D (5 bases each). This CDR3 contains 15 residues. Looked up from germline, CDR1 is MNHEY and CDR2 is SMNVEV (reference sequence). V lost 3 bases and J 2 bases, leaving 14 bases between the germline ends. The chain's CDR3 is CASSLPGQGAYEQYF. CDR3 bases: TGTGCCAGCAGTTTGCCTGGGCAGGGAGCCTACGAGCAGTACTTC.

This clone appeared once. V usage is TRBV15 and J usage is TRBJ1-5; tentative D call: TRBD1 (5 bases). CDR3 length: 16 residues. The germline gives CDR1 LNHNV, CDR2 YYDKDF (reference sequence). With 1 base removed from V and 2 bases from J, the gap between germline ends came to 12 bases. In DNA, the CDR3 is TGTGCCACCAGCAGAGCCTTGACGGGGGGCAATCAGCCCCAGCATTTT. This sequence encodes CATSRALTGGNQPQHF.

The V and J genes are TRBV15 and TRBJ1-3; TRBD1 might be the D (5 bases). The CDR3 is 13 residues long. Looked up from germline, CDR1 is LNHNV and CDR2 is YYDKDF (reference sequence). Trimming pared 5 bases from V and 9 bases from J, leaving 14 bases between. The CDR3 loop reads CATSAEGIGTIYF. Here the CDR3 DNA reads TGTGCCACCAGCGCCGAGGGGATAGGCACCATATATTTT.

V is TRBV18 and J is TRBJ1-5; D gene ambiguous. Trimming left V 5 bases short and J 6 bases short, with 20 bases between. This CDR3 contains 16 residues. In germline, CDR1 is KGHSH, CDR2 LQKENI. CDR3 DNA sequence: TGTGCCAGCTCATCAAGCCACCGTGGAGGGAGTCAGCCCCAGCATTTT. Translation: CASSSSHRGGSQPQHF.

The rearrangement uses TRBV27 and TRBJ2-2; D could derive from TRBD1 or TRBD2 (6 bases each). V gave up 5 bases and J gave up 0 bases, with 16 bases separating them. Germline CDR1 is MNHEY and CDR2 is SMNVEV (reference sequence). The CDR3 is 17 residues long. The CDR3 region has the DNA TGTGCCAGCAGTCTGATGGGGGGCCCCGCGAACACCGGGGAGCTGTTTTTT. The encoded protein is CASSLMGGPANTGELFF.

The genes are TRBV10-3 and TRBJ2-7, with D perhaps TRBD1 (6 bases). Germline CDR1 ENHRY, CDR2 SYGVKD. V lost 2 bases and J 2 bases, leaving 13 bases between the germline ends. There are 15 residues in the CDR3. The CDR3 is CAISEPGTRTYEQYF. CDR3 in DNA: TGTGCCATCAGTGAGCCCGGGACAAGAACCTACGAGCAGTACTTC.

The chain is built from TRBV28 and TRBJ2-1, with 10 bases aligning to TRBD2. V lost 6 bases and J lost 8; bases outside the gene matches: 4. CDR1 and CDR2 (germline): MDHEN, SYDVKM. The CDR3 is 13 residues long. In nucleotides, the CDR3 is TGTGCCAGCAGGCGGACTAGCGGTTATGAGCAGTTCTTC. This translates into CASRRTSGYEQFF.

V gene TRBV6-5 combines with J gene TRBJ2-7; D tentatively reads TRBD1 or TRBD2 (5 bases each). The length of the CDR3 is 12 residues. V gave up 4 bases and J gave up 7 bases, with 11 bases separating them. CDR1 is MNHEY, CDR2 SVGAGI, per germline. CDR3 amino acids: CASSSDWGEQYF. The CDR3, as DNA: TGTGCCAGCAGTTCGGACTGGGGGGAGCAGTACTTC.